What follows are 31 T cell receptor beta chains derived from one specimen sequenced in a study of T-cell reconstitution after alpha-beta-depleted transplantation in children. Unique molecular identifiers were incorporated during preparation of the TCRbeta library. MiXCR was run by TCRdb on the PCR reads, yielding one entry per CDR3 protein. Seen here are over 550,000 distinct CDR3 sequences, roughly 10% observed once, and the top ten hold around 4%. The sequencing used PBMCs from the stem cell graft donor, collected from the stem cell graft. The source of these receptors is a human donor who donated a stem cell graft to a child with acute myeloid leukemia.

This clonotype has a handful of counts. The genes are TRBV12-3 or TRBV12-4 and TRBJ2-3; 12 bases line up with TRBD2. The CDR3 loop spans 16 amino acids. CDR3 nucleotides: TGTGTGACGGCTAGCGGGAGGGCGGGCGCCACAGATACGCAGTATTTT. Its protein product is CVTASGRAGATDTQYF.

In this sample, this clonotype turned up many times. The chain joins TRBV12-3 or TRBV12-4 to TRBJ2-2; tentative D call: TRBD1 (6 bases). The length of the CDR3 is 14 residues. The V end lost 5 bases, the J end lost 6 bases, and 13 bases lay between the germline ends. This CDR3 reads CASSGTGFAGELFF. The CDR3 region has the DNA TGTGCCAGCAGTGGTACAGGGTTCGCCGGGGAGCTGTTTTTT.

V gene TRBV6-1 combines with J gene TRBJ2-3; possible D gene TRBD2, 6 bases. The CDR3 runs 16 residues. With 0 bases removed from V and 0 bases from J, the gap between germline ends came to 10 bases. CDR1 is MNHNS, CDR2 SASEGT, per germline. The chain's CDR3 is CASSEAVGLSTDTQYF. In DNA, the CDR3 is TGTGCCAGCAGTGAAGCGGTGGGACTTAGCACAGATACGCAGTATTTT.

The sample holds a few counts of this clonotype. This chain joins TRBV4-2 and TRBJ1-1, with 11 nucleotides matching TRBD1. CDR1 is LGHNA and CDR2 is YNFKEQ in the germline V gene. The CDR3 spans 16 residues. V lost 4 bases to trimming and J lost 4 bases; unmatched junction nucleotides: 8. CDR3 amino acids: CASSPRTGGGGTEAFF. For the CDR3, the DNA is TGTGCCAGCAGCCCCCGGACAGGGGGCGGAGGCACTGAAGCTTTCTTT.

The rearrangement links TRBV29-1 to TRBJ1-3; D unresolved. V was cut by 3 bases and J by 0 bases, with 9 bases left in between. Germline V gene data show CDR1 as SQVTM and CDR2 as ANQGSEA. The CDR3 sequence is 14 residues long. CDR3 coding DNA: TGCAGCGTTGAGACGGATAGCTCTGGAAACACCATATATTTT. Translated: CSVETDSSGNTIYF.

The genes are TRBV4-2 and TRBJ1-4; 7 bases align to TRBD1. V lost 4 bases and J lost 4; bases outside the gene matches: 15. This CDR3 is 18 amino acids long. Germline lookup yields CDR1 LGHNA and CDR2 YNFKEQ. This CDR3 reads CASSPFLSGTDYNEKLFF. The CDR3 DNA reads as TGTGCCAGCAGCCCCTTTCTTTCTGGGACAGATTATAATGAAAAACTGTTTTTT.

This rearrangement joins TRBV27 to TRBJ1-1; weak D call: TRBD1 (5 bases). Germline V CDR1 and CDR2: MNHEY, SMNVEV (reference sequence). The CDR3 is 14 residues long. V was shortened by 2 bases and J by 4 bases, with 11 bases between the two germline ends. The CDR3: CASSLSREGTEAFF. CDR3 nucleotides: TGTGCCAGCAGTTTAAGCAGGGAAGGCACTGAAGCTTTCTTT.

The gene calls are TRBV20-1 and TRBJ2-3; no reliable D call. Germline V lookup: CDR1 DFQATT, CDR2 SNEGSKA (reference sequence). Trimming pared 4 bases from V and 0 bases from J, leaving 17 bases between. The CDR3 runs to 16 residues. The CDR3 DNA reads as TGCAGTGCTACCCCCCTGGGCCGTTCTAGCACAGATACGCAGTATTTT. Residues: CSATPLGRSSTDTQYF.

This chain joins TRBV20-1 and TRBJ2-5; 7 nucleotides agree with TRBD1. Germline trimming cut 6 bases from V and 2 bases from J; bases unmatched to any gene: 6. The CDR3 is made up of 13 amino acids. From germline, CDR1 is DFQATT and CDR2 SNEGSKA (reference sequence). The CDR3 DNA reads TGCAGTGCCCCGGGACAGAGTCAAGAGACCCAGTACTTC. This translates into CSAPGQSQETQYF.

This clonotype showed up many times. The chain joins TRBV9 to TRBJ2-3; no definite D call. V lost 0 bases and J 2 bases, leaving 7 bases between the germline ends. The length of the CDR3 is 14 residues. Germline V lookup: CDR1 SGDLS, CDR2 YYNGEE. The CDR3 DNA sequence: TGTGCCAGCAGCGTAGTCGGAGACACAGATACGCAGTATTTT. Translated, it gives CASSVVGDTDTQYF.

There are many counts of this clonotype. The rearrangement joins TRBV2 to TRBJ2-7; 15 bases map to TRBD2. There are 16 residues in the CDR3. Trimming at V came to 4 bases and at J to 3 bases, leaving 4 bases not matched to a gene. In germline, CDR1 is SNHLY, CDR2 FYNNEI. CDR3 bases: TGTGCCAGCAGTGGGACTAGCGGGAGGGGGTTCTACGAGCAGTACTTC. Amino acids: CASSGTSGRGFYEQYF.

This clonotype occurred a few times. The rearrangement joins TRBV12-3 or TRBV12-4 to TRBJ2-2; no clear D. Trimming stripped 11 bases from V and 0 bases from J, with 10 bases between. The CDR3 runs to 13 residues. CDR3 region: CACQVSNTGELFF. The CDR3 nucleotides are TGTGCCTGTCAGGTATCGAACACCGGGGAGCTGTTTTTT.

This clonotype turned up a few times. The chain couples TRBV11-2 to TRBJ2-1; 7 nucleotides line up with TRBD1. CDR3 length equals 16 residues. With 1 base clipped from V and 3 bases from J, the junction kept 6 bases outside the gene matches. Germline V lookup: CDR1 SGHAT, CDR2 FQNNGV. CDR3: CASSLVRGQNYNEQFF. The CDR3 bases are TGTGCCAGCAGCTTAGTTAGGGGACAGAACTACAATGAGCAGTTCTTC.

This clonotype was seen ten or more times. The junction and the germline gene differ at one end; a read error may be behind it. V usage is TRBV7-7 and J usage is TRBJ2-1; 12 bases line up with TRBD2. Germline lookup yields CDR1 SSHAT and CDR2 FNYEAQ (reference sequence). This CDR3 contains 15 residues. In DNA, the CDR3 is TGTGCTAGCAGCTCGACTAGCGGGAGAGTCAATGAGCAGTTCTTC. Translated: CASSSTSGRVNEQFF.

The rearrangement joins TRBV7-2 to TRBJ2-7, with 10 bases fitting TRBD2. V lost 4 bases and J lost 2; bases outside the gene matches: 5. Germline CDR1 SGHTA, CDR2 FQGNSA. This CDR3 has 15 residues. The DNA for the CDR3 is TGTGCCAGCAGCTCAGCGGGAGGGATACCCTACGAGCAGTACTTC. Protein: CASSSAGGIPYEQYF.

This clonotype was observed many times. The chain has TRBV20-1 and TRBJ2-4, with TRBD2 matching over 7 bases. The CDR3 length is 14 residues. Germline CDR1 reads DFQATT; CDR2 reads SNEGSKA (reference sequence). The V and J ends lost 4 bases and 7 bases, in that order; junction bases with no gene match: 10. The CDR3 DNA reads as TGCAGTGCTACCGAAAACTGGGGGGGGAACATTCAGTACTTC. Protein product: CSATENWGGNIQYF.

CDR3 DNA: TGTGCCAGCAGCTGGGCGGGACAGGGTGGCCAGCCCCAGCATTTT. Amino acids: CASSWAGQGGQPQHF. This chain uses TRBV5-5 with TRBJ1-5; 9 bases map to TRBD1. V lost 3 bases, J lost 7 bases, and 8 bases stayed unmatched. Germline CDR1 and CDR2: SGHKS and YYEKEE (reference sequence). This CDR3 contains 15 residues.

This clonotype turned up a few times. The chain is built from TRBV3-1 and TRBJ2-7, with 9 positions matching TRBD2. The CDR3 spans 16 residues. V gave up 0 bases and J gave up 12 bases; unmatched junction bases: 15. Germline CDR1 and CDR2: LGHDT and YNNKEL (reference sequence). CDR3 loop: CASSQERLGTSRRRYF. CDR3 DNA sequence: TGTGCCAGCAGCCAAGAGAGGTTGGGGACTAGCAGGAGGAGGTACTTC.

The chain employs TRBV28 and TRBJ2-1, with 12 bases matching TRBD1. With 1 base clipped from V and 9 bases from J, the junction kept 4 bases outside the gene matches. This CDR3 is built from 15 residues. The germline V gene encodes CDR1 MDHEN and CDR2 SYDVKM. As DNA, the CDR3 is TGTGCCAGCAGTTTATCAGGGACAGGGGGCAGTGAGCAGTTCTTC. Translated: CASSLSGTGGSEQFF.

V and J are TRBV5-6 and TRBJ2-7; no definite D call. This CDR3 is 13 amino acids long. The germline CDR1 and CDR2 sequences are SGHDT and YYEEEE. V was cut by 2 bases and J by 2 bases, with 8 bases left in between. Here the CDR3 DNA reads TGTGCCAGCAGCTTCCGGATTACCTACGAGCAGTACTTC. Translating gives CASSFRITYEQYF.

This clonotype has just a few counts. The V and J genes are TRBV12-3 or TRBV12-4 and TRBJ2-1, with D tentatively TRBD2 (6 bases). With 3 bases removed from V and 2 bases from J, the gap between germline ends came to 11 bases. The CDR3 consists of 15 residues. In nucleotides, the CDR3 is TGTGCCAGCAGTTTGGGGGGACGCCCCTACAATGAGCAGTTCTTC. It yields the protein CASSLGGRPYNEQFF.

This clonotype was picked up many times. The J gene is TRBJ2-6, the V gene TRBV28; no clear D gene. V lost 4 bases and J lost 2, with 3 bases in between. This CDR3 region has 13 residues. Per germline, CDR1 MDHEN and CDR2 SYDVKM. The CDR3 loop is CASSYPGANVLTF. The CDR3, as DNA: TGTGCCAGCAGTTACCCTGGGGCCAACGTCCTGACTTTC.

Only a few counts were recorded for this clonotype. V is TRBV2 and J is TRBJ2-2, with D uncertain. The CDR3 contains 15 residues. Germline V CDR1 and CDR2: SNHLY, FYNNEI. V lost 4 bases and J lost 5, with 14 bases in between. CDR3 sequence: CASSVRVRGTGELFF. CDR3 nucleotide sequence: TGTGCCAGCAGTGTACGAGTCCGCGGTACCGGGGAGCTGTTTTTT.

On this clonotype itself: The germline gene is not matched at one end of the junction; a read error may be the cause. This chain's CDR3 is CATSDRRTQETQHF. The CDR3 DNA reads TGTGCCACCAGTGATCGACGGACCCAAGAGACCCAGCACTTC. The chain recombines TRBV24-1 with TRBJ2-5; D unresolved. This CDR3 region has 14 residues. Germline CDR1 and CDR2: KGHDR and SFDVKD.

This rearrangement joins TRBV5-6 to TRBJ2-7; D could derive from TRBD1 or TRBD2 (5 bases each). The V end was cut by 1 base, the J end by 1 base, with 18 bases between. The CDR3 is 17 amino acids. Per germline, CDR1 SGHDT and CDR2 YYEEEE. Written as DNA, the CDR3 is TGTGCCAGCAGCTTGTGGGGGACCGCTTTCCTATCCTACGAGCAGTACTTC. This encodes CASSLWGTAFLSYEQYF.

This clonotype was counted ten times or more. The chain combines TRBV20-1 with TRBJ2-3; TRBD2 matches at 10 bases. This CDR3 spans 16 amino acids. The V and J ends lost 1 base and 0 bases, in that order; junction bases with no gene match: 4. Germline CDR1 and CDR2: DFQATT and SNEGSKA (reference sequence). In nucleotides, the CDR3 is TGCAGTGCTAGAGCCCTAGCGGGGGTCAGCACAGATACGCAGTATTTT. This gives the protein CSARALAGVSTDTQYF.

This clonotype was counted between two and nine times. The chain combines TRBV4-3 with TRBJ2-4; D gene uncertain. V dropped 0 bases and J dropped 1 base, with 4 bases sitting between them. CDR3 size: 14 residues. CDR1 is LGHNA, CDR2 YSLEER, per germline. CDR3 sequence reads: CASSQEGAKNIQYF. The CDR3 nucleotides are TGCGCCAGCAGCCAAGAGGGGGCCAAAAACATTCAGTACTTC.

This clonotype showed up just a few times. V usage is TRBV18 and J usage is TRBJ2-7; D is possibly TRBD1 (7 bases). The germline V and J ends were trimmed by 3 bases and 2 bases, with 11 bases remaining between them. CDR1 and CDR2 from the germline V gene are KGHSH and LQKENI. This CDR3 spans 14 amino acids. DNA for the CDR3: TGTGCCAGCTCACCCAGGGGGGATACCTACGAGCAGTACTTC. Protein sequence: CASSPRGDTYEQYF.

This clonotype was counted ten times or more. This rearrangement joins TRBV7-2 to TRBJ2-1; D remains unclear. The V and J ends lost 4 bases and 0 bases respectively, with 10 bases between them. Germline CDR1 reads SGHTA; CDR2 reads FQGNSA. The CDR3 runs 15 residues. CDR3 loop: CASSSHSSSYNEQFF. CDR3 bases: TGTGCCAGCAGCTCCCATAGCAGCTCCTACAATGAGCAGTTCTTC.

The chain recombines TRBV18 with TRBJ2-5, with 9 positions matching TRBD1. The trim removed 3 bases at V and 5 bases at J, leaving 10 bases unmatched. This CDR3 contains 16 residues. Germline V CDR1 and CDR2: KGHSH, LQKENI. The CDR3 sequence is CASSPLGTGSAETQYF. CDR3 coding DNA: TGTGCCAGCTCACCGCTAGGGACAGGGTCAGCGGAGACCCAGTACTTC.

The CDR3 DNA is TGTGCCAGCAGCTTGACAGGGGGCGTAGATACGCAGTATTTT. Translating it yields CASSLTGGVDTQYF. The chain employs TRBV7-9 and TRBJ2-3, with TRBD1 matching 10 bases. Germline loops: CDR1 SEHNR, CDR2 FQNEAQ (reference sequence). Trimming cost V 3 bases and J 5 bases; bases outside gene matches: 2. The CDR3 runs 14 residues. The variable domain in full, completed from reference TRBV7-9 and TRBJ2-3, reads DTGVSQNPRHKITKRGQNVTFRCDPISEHNRLYWYRQTLGQGPEFLTYFQNEAQLEKSRLLSDRFSAERPKGSFSTLEIQRTEQGDSAMYLCASSLTGGVDTQYFGPGTRLTVL.